Listed below are T cell receptor beta chains from one sample, sequenced in a study of blood T cell repertoires in COVID-19. The protocol was immunoSEQ multiplex PCR, while the TCRdb copy is restricted to in-frame clones and leaves out a portion. The table has 95,000 to 110,000 clones, 85% to 90% seen once; the top ten hold about 5.1%. Sequencing was carried out using peripheral blood. These TCRs come from a human donor in a cohort sampled during active COVID-19. Each CDR3 is given with its conserved first and last residue. The D gene is left open where the match is weak. The size entry is marked missing in some rows and otherwise reads once, few, many or a size class.

size: few; V: TRBV3-1/TRBV3-2; J: TRBJ2-7; D: -; DNA: TGTGCCAGCAGCCAAGACCCGGGGACCTACGAGCAGTACTTC; CDR3: CASSQDPGTYEQYF
size: -; V: TRBV7-8; J: TRBJ2-5; D: -; DNA: TGTGCCAGCAGCTTTAGACTAGAAGAGACCCAGTACTTC; CDR3: CASSFRLEETQYF
size: once; V: TRBV5-1; J: TRBJ2-1; D: TRBD2; DNA: TGCGCCAGCAGCTTGGGACTAGCGGCGTATTCCTACAATGAGCAGTTCTTC; CDR3: CASSLGLAAYSYNEQFF
size: -; V: TRBV18; J: TRBJ2-1; D: TRBD1; DNA: TGTGCCAGCTCACGACAGGGTACCTACAATGAGCAGTTCTTC; CDR3: CASSRQGTYNEQFF
size: -; V: TRBV7-8; J: TRBJ1-2; D: TRBD1; DNA: TGTGCCAGCAGCCTAGGGACAGTGAATGGCTACACCTTC; CDR3: CASSLGTVNGYTF
size: -; V: TRBV7-3; J: TRBJ1-4; D: -; DNA: TGTGCCAGCAGCGCAGGGGCTAATGAAAAACTGTTTTTT; CDR3: CASSAGANEKLFF
size: -; V: TRBV9; J: TRBJ2-3; D: TRBD2; DNA: TGTGCCAGCAGCGTTAGCGGGGTCACAGATACGCAGTATTTT; CDR3: CASSVSGVTDTQYF
size: -; V: TRBV4-3; J: TRBJ1-2; D: TRBD1; DNA: TGCGCCAGCAGCGGGACAGCCTCCCTAGCTAACTATGGCTACACCTTC; CDR3: CASSGTASLANYGYTF
size: -; V: TRBV28; J: TRBJ1-2; D: -; DNA: TGTGCCACCAAGGGGAGGGGGGTCTACTATGGCTACACCTTC; CDR3: CATKGRGVYYGYTF
size: -; V: TRBV10-3; J: TRBJ1-1; D: -; DNA: TGTGCCATCAGTGAGAACAAGAACACTGAAGCTTTCTTT; CDR3: CAISENKNTEAFF
size: once; V: TRBV3-1/TRBV3-2; J: TRBJ1-2; D: -; DNA: TGTGCCAGCAGCCAACAACAGGGCGGCTATGGCTACACCTTC; CDR3: CASSQQQGGYGYTF
size: -; V: TRBV27; J: TRBJ2-1; D: TRBD2; DNA: TGTGCCAGCAGTTTACTAGCGGGCGAGCAGTTCTTC; CDR3: CASSLLAGEQFF
size: -; V: TRBV7-3; J: TRBJ2-5; D: TRBD2; DNA: TGTGCCAGCAGCCACGGGGGGGCCCAAGAGACCCAGTACTTC; CDR3: CASSHGGAQETQYF
size: -; V: TRBV5-1; J: TRBJ2-3; D: -; DNA: TGCGCCAGCAGCTTGGCCAGGATAGTCGGGGTTTCGCACACAGATACGCAGTATTTT; CDR3: CASSLARIVGVSHTDTQYF
size: -; V: TRBV10-3; J: TRBJ2-3; D: TRBD2; DNA: TGTGCCATTGATACCGGGACTAGCAGTGATACGCAGTATTTT; CDR3: CAIDTGTSSDTQYF
size: -; V: TRBV6-2/TRBV6-3; J: TRBJ1-2; D: -; DNA: TGTGCCAGCAGTTACGGCACCTATGGCTACACCTTC; CDR3: CASSYGTYGYTF
size: -; V: TRBV28; J: TRBJ2-7; D: -; DNA: TGTGCCAGCAGTCTCGCGGACTATTACTACGAGCAGTACTTC; CDR3: CASSLADYYYEQYF
size: -; V: TRBV28; J: TRBJ2-2; D: -; DNA: TGTGCCACTCTGGACAGCAACACCGGGGAGCTGTTTTTT; CDR3: CATLDSNTGELFF
size: -; V: TRBV4-3; J: TRBJ1-3; D: -; DNA: TGCGCCAGCAGCCAAGAGAGGGTCTCTGGAAACACCATATATTTT; CDR3: CASSQERVSGNTIYF
size: -; V: TRBV7-2; J: TRBJ2-4; D: TRBD1; DNA: TGTGCCAGCAGTCGGACAGGGGGGTACATTCAGTACTTC; CDR3: CASSRTGGYIQYF
size: -; V: TRBV28; J: TRBJ1-1; D: TRBD1; DNA: TGTGCCAGCAGTATACAGGGGGCAGCTGAAGCTTTCTTT; CDR3: CASSIQGAAEAFF
size: -; V: TRBV7-8; J: TRBJ1-3; D: -; DNA: TGTGCCAGCAGCCCGCCAAGCAACACCATATATTTT; CDR3: CASSPPSNTIYF
size: -; V: TRBV28; J: TRBJ1-5; D: -; DNA: TGTGCCAGCAGTTTGGTAGGGGTCGGCAATCAGCCCCAGCATTTT; CDR3: CASSLVGVGNQPQHF
size: -; V: TRBV6-5; J: TRBJ1-2; D: TRBD1; DNA: TGTGCCAGCAGTTATGGAGAGGGGGCTCTTGGCTACACCTTC; CDR3: CASSYGEGALGYTF
size: -; V: TRBV6-6; J: TRBJ1-2; D: -; DNA: TGTGCCAGCAGTTACTCGGGGAGTGTGGGTGGTGGCTACACCTTC; CDR3: CASSYSGSVGGGYTF
size: -; V: TRBV6-5; J: TRBJ2-7; D: -; DNA: TGTGCCAGCAGTTTGGGCGGGGAGCAGTACTTC; CDR3: CASSLGGEQYF
size: few; V: TRBV4-3; J: TRBJ1-1; D: TRBD1; DNA: TGCGCCAGCAGCCGCCGACAGGGGACTGAAGCTTTCTTT; CDR3: CASSRRQGTEAFF
size: -; V: TRBV7-3; J: TRBJ2-3; D: -; DNA: TGTGCCAGCAGCCCCCATTTTGAGTCAACGCAGTATTTT; CDR3: CASSPHFESTQYF
size: -; V: TRBV7-9; J: TRBJ1-1; D: TRBD1; DNA: TGTGCCAGCAGCGACAGGGGGCGGATGAACACTGAAGCTTTCTTT; CDR3: CASSDRGRMNTEAFF
size: -; V: TRBV6-4; J: TRBJ2-1; D: -; DNA: TGTGCCAGCAGTGACTCTGGCAGTTCCTACAATGAGCAGTTCTTC; CDR3: CASSDSGSSYNEQFF
size: once; V: TRBV7-2; J: TRBJ2-7; D: TRBD2; DNA: TGTGCCAGCAGCATCGGAGCGGGGGTCGAGCAGTACTTC; CDR3: CASSIGAGVEQYF
size: -; V: TRBV2; J: TRBJ1-2; D: TRBD1; DNA: TGTGCCAGCAGGGTGACAGGGGGAGGCTACACCTTC; CDR3: CASRVTGGGYTF
size: -; V: TRBV6-1; J: TRBJ1-4; D: -; DNA: TGTGCCAGCAGTGTCCCGGCGGGAGGGACTGGTGAAAAACTGTTTTTT; CDR3: CASSVPAGGTGEKLFF
size: -; V: TRBV7-9; J: TRBJ1-4; D: TRBD1; DNA: TGTGCCAGCAGCTTGACAGGGGGCGCAGAAAAACTGTTTTTT; CDR3: CASSLTGGAEKLFF
size: -; V: TRBV6-2/TRBV6-3; J: TRBJ2-7; D: -; DNA: TGTGCCAGCAGCCTAAACGGCTACGAGCAGTACTTC; CDR3: CASSLNGYEQYF
size: -; V: TRBV3-1/TRBV3-2; J: TRBJ2-7; D: TRBD2; DNA: TGTGCCAGCAGCCAAGAGAGACTAGCGGGAGGGAGTGAGCAGTACTTC; CDR3: CASSQERLAGGSEQYF
size: -; V: TRBV20-1; J: TRBJ1-1; D: -; DNA: TGCAGTGCTAGTGCATCCAACACTGAAGCTTTCTTT; CDR3: CSASASNTEAFF
size: -; V: TRBV12-3/TRBV12-4; J: TRBJ1-2; D: -; DNA: TGTGCCAGCTCGGGAGCGGGGAACTATGGCTACACCTTC; CDR3: CASSGAGNYGYTF
size: -; V: TRBV10-3; J: TRBJ1-6; D: -; DNA: TGTGCCATCAGCCCGACAGAAAAGGGTTCACCCCTCCACTTT; CDR3: CAISPTEKGSPLHF
size: -; V: TRBV7-9; J: TRBJ2-7; D: -; DNA: TGTGCCAGCAGCCCCCCCAGGGCCGGGAGCTCTGTGCAGTACTTC; CDR3: CASSPPRAGSSVQYF
size: once; V: TRBV15; J: TRBJ2-5; D: -; DNA: TGTGCCACCAGCAGAGTCTCAGGGGCTTCGTCCCAGTACTTC; CDR3: CATSRVSGASSQYF
size: -; V: TRBV6-1; J: TRBJ1-2; D: -; DNA: TGTGCCAGCAGTGAAGCGGGCAGGTTTCGTGGCTACACCTTC; CDR3: CASSEAGRFRGYTF
size: once; V: TRBV7-2; J: TRBJ1-2; D: -; DNA: TGTGCCAGCAGCCCCGACAGGAACTATGGCTACACCTTC; CDR3: CASSPDRNYGYTF
size: -; V: TRBV7-9; J: TRBJ1-3; D: -; DNA: TGTGCCAGCAGCGCCGAAAACAGGGTCGGGGACACCATATATTTT; CDR3: CASSAENRVGDTIYF
size: -; V: TRBV4-1; J: TRBJ2-7; D: TRBD2; DNA: TGCGCCAGCAGCCAAAGCGGGGGGCGCTACGAGCAGTACTTC; CDR3: CASSQSGGRYEQYF
size: few; V: TRBV4-1; J: TRBJ2-1; D: -; DNA: TGCGCCAGCAGCCAAGTGGGGGGAACTAGCGAGCAGTTCTTC; CDR3: CASSQVGGTSEQFF
size: -; V: TRBV11-2; J: TRBJ1-1; D: TRBD1; DNA: TGTGCCAGCAGCTTAGATTTAGGACAGGGGGCATTAACTGAAGCTTTCTTT; CDR3: CASSLDLGQGALTEAFF
size: once; V: TRBV7-2; J: TRBJ1-1; D: -; DNA: TGTGCCAGCAGCCCGACCCAATGGGGCGCTGAAGCTTTCTTT; CDR3: CASSPTQWGAEAFF
size: few; V: TRBV7-8; J: TRBJ1-1; D: -; DNA: TGTGCCAGCAGGAGGGTCGGGGATCAAGAAGCTTTCTTT; CDR3: CASRRVGDQEAFF
size: -; V: TRBV28; J: TRBJ1-2; D: TRBD1; DNA: TGTGCCAGCAGTGCCGGGACAGGGGTCCTCAGTGGCTACACCTTC; CDR3: CASSAGTGVLSGYTF
size: -; V: TRBV4-3; J: TRBJ1-5; D: -; DNA: TGCGCCAGCAGCCAAGAGAGGGATCGAGGCAATCAGCCCCAGCATTTT; CDR3: CASSQERDRGNQPQHF
size: -; V: TRBV25-1; J: TRBJ2-1; D: TRBD2; DNA: TGTGCCAGTTCACTAGCGGGGAAACACAATGAGCAGTTCTTC; CDR3: CASSLAGKHNEQFF
size: -; V: TRBV14; J: TRBJ2-1; D: TRBD2; DNA: TGTGCCAGCAGCCCTGGGACTAGTGGCAATGAGCAGTTCTTC; CDR3: CASSPGTSGNEQFF
size: -; V: TRBV28; J: TRBJ1-5; D: TRBD1; DNA: TGTGCCAGCAGGGGACAGAGGGTTCAGCCCCAGCATTTT; CDR3: CASRGQRVQPQHF
size: -; V: TRBV20-1; J: TRBJ2-7; D: -; DNA: TGCAGTGCTAGATCGAGTTACGAGCAGTACTTC; CDR3: CSARSSYEQYF
size: -; V: TRBV25-1; J: TRBJ1-2; D: -; DNA: TGTGCCAGCAGTGAAACTGGAGCTTCATCGGGCTACACCTTC; CDR3: CASSETGASSGYTF
size: -; V: TRBV27; J: TRBJ2-3; D: -; DNA: TGTGCCAGCAGTTTCCCAGAGGGCACGCAGTATTTT; CDR3: CASSFPEGTQYF